This T cell receptor (beta chain) originates from a study of T cell repertoires in cytomegalovirus infection. At the level of the study: Recently described HLA-C-restricted plus well-studied HLA-B-restricted CMV epitopes were used. A matching HLA type, together with CMV infection, was signaled by public TCR beta signatures.

TCRdb reprocessed the reads via MiXCR and lists one record per CDR3 protein. The repertoire holds approximately 120,000 distinct CDR3 sequences, with 25% to 30% as singletons. Per the germline V gene, CDR1 is LGHDT and CDR2 is YNNKEL (reference sequence). V was trimmed by 1 base and J by 2 bases, leaving 15 bases between them. The CDR3 is 16 amino acids. Turning to this clonotype: No antigen is known for it.

Whole-study results and caveats: HLA-C-restricted, CMV-specific TCR beta clonotypes were dominant ex vivo. Adding up the frequency of public TCR beta families identified people who carried CMV plus the relevant HLA.

The material was CD8+ T cells from cultured PBMCs, obtained from culture after CMV antigen stimulation. The sequence came from a human donor in good health (CMV status not recorded). Some clones in this sample may be carry-over from other donors' samples. The rearrangement uses TRBV3-1 and TRBJ2-7; D might be TRBD1 or TRBD2, each matching 6 bases. The DNA of the CDR3 is TGTGCCAGCAGCCAAGGCTGGGGGGACACAACCTACGAGCAGTACTTC. As protein: CASSQGWGDTTYEQYF.